This TCR beta chain comes out of a study of OX40 agonist ivuxolimab in advanced cancers. Study-wide context: The costimulatory receptor OX40 (CD134) was targeted by ivuxolimab, a fully human IgG2 agonistic monoclonal antibody. Prior anti-PD-1, anti-PD-L1 or anti-CTLA-4 therapy was permitted, and approximately 41% of dose-escalation patients had received checkpoint inhibitors. In the dose-escalation cohort, approximately 80% of patients were male, and the mean age was roughly 60 years with a range of roughly 23 to 79. Intravenous ivuxolimab was administered to patients every 2 weeks at six dose levels: 0.01, 0.1, 0.3, 1.5, 3 and 10 mg/kg. The paper reports the monotherapy dose-escalation portion (N of about 54 patients) of the phase I ivuxolimab trial. Of the 52 patients in dose escalation, about 20 had hepatocellular carcinoma, some 15 had melanoma, 9 had renal cell carcinoma and 9 had head and neck cancer. Partial responses occurred in three dose-escalation patients, of whom one had hepatocellular carcinoma and two had cutaneous melanoma. The purpose of peripheral TCRbeta sequencing was to test whether ivuxolimab changed TCR sequence diversity and led to clonal T-cell expansion. What the authors observed across the whole study: Partial responders in the 0.1-3.0 mg/kg groups had among the lowest normalized peripheral clonal expansion, especially among CD8+ T cells. On average, CD8+ T cells showed more expanded clones than CD4+ T cells after ivuxolimab. Antigen specificity was not determined for the clonally expanded peripheral T cells. At doses of 0.1 to 3.0 mg/kg, clonal expansion of both CD4+ and CD8+ T cells in blood was seen between baseline and week 6. Low levels of normalized T-cell clonal expansion were also seen in some nonresponding patients.

For sequencing of the TCRbeta CDR3 region, genomic DNA was extracted from the sorted cells. The immunoSEQ Assay was used to sequence the TCRbeta CDR3 regions. In its TCRdb copy, this immuneACCESS table keeps in-frame sequences only and misses some clones. Where compared with another copy, unresolved V genes explain less than half of these, and the others have no known cause. This sample is represented by approximately 12,000 clones; roughly four fifths of them were singletons. The ten largest make up 15% to 20% of the sample. The trial excluded patients who had a history of autoimmune disease or who were on systemic immunosuppression. Peripheral blood for TCR sequencing was collected from all dose cohorts at baseline, on cycle 4 day 1, and on cycle 7 day 1. The samples were taken from a phase I, first-in-human, multicenter, open-label dose-escalation trial of ivuxolimab. Adults with locally advanced or metastatic melanoma, renal cell carcinoma, hepatocellular carcinoma or head and neck squamous cell carcinoma were enrolled in the trial. Before TCR sequencing, CD4+ and CD8+ T cells were separately sorted from peripheral blood.

V is trimmed back by 5 bases and J by 0 bases, and the junction contains 3 bases that no gene match accounts for. Reading from cysteine to phenylalanine, the CDR3 counts 14 amino acids. The entry retains the CDR3 DNA only, 42 bases that are in frame from base 1. Reading the germline V gene gives CDR1 SGHVT and CDR2 SQSDAQ. Turning to this clone: Its antigen specificity is not known. No base quality values were provided; no much bigger clone lies one nucleotide off.

The TCR comes from an adult with an advanced solid tumor such as melanoma, head and neck, liver or kidney cancer. The material sequenced was CD4+ or CD8+ T cells sorted from blood, taken in a trial of the OX40 agonist ivuxolimab. The chain links TRBV7-4 with TRBJ1-1, with 7 central nucleotides matching TRBD1. The bases are TGTGCCAGCAGCAAGGGACAGATGAACACTGAAGCTTTCTTT. Protein translation: CASSKGQMNTEAFF. The full variable domain, with segments outside the CDR3 supplied by the reference TRBV7-4 and TRBJ1-1 proteins, appears as GAGVSQSPRYKVAKRGRDVALRCDSISGHVTLYWYRQTLGQGSEVLTYSQSDAQRDKSGRPSGRFSAERPERSVSTLKIQRTEQGDSAVYLCASSKGQMNTEAFFGQGTRLTVV.